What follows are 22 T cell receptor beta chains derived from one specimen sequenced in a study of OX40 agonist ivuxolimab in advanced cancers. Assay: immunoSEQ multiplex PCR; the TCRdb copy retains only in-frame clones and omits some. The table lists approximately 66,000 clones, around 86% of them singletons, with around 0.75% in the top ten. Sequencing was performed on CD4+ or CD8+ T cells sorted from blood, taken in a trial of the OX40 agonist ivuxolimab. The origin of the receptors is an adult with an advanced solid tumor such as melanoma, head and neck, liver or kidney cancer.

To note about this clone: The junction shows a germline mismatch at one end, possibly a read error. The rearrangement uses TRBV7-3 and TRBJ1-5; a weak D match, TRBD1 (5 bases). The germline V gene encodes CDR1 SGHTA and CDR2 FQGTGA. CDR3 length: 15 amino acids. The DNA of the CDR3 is TGTGCCAGTCGATTTACCGGGACCGAGAATCGGCCCCAGCATTTT. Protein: CASRFTGTENRPQHF.

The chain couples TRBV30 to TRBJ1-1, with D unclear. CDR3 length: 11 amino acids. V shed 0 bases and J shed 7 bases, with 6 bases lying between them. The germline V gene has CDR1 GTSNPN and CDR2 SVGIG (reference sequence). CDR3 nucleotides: TGTGCCTGGAGTGTACGGTATGAAGCTTTCTTT. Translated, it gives CAWSVRYEAFF.

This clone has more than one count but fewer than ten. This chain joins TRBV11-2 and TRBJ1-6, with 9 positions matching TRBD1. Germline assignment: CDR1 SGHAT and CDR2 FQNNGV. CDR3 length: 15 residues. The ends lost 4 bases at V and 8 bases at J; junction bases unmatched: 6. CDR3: CASSSHRGLDSPLHF. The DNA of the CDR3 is TGTGCCAGCAGCTCGCACAGGGGGCTGGATTCACCCCTCCACTTT.

Here the CDR3 DNA reads TGTGCCACCAGCAGACAGGGGCGTCAGGGTTCACCCCTCCACTTT. Amino acids: CATSRQGRQGSPLHF. This chain joins TRBV15 and TRBJ1-6, with a possible D match to TRBD1 (6 bases). Germline CDR1 is LNHNV and CDR2 is YYDKDF (reference sequence). Trimming took 2 bases from V and 9 from J, leaving 14 bases between them. The CDR3 length is 15 residues.

The CDR3 sequence is CASSLYLGTNEQFF. The DNA for the CDR3 is TGTGCCAGCAGTTTATATCTTGGGACAAATGAGCAGTTCTTC. J is TRBJ2-1 and V is TRBV28; weak D call: TRBD1 (6 bases). Trimming shortened V by 1 base and J by 7 bases, and 11 bases separated the two germline ends. Germline CDR1 MDHEN, CDR2 SYDVKM. CDR3 size: 14 residues.

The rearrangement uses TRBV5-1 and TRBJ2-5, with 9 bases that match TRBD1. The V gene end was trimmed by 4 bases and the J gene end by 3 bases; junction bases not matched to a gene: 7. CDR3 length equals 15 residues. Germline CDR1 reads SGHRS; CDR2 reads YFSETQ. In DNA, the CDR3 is TGCGCCAGCAGCACCGGAGGGACAGGGAAAGAGACCCAGTACTTC. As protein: CASSTGGTGKETQYF. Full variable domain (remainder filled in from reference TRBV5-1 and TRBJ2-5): KAGVTQTPRYLIKTRGQQVTLSCSPISGHRSVSWYQQTPGQGLQFLFEYFSETQRNKGNFPGRFSGRQFSNSRSEMNVSTLELGDSALYLCASSTGGTGKETQYFGPGTRLLVL.

This CDR3 is CASSLDGRQTNTEAFF. CDR3 bases: TGTGCCAGCAGCTTAGATGGACGACAGACGAACACTGAAGCTTTCTTT. J is TRBJ1-1 and V is TRBV11-2; D may be TRBD1 (5 bases). There are 16 residues in the CDR3. V gave up 0 bases and J gave up 1 base, with 12 bases separating them. Germline CDR1 reads SGHAT; CDR2 reads FQNNGV.

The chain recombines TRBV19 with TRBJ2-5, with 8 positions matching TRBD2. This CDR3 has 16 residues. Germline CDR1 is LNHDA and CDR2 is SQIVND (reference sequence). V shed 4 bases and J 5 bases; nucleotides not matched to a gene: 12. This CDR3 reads CASSRASGRVQETQYF. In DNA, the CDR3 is TGTGCCAGTAGTAGGGCTAGCGGGCGGGTTCAGGAGACCCAGTACTTC. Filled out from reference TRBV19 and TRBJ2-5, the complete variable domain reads DGGITQSPKYLFRKEGQNVTLSCEQNLNHDAMYWYRQDPGQGLRLIYYSQIVNDFQKGDIAEGYSVSREKKESFPLTVTSAQKNPTAFYLCASSRASGRVQETQYFGPGTRLLVL.

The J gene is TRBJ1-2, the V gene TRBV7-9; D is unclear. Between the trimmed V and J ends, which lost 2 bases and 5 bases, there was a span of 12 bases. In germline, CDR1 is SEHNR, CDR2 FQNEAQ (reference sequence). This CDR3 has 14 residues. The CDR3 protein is CASSLYQLRYGYTF. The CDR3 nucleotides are TGTGCCAGCAGCTTATATCAGCTGCGGTATGGCTACACCTTC.

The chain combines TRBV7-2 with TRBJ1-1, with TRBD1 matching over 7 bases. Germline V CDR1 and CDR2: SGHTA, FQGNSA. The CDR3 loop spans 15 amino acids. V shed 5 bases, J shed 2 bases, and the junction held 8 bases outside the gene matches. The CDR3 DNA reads TGTGCCAGCAGCGTAGACAGGGATATAAACACTGAAGCTTTCTTT. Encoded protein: CASSVDRDINTEAFF.

As DNA, the CDR3 is TGTGCCTGGAGTACGGGGGGGGAGACCCAGTACTTC. This sequence encodes CAWSTGGETQYF. The V and J genes are TRBV30 and TRBJ2-5, with 8 bases that match TRBD2. The length of the CDR3 is 12 residues. The germline V gene has CDR1 GTSNPN and CDR2 SVGIG (reference sequence). J was trimmed by 5 bases and V by 2 bases; bases with no gene match: 1.

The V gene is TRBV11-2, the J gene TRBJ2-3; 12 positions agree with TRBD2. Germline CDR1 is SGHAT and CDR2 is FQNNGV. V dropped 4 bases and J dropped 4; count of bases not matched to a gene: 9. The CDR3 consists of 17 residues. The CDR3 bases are TGTGCCAGCAGCTACAGGGGAGCTAGCGGGGGGGCAGATACGCAGTATTTT. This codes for CASSYRGASGGADTQYF.

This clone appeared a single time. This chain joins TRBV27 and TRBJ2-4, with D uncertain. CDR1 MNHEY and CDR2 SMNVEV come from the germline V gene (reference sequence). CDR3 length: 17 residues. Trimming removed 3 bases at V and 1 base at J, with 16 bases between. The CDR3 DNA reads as TGTGCCAGCAGTTTGAGTCGTCCCGCCGGGGCCAAAAACATTCAGTACTTC. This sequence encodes CASSLSRPAGAKNIQYF.

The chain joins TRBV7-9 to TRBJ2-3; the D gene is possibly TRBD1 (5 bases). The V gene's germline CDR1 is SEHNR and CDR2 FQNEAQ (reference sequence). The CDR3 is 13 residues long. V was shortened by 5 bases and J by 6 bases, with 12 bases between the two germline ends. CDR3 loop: CASSIGVPDTQYF. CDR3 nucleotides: TGTGCCAGCAGCATAGGGGTACCCGATACGCAGTATTTT.

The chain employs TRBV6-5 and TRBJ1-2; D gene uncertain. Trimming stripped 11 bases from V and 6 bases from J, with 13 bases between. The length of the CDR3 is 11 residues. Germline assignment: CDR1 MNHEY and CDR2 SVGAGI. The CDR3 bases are TGTGCCGGTCGGCAAGTGAATGGCTACACCTTC. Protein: CAGRQVNGYTF.

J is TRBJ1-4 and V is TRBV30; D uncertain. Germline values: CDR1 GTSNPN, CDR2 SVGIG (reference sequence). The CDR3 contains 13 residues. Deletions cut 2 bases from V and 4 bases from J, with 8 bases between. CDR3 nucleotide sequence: TGTGCCTGGAGTTCTCCTTTTAATGAAAAACTGTTTTTT. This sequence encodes CAWSSPFNEKLFF.

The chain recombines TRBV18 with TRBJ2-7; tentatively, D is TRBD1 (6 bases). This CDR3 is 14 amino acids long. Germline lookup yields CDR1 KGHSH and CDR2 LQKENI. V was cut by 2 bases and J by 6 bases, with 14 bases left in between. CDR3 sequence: CASSPGQGRSEQYF. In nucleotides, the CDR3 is TGTGCCAGCTCACCAGGGCAGGGGCGTAGCGAGCAGTACTTC.

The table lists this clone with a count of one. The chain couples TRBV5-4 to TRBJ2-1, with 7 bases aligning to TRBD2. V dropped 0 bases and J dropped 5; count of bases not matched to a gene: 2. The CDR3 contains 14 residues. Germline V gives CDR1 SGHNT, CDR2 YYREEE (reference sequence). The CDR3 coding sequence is TGTGCCAGCAGCTTGGTCCTAGCGGACAATGAGCAGTTCTTC. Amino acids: CASSLVLADNEQFF.

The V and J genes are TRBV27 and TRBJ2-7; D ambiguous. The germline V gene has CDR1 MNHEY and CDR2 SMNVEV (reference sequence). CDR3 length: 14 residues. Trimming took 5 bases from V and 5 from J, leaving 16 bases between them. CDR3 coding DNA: TGTGCCAGCAGTCGCGGACCTCAGTTGGACGAGCAGTACTTC. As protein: CASSRGPQLDEQYF.

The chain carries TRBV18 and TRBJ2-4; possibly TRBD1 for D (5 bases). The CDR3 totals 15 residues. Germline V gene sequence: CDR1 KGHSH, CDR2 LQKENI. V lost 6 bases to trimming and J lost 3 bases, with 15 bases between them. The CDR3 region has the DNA TGTGCCAGCTCCCTTAGCAGGGTAGACAAAAACATTCAGTACTTC. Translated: CASSLSRVDKNIQYF.

CDR3 sequence: CASSVGIGSGYGYTF. The CDR3 DNA is TGTGCCAGCAGCGTAGGAATAGGGTCGGGGTATGGCTACACCTTC. The chain employs TRBV9 and TRBJ1-2; unclear D gene. The V gene lost 0 bases and the J gene lost 5 bases, with 14 bases spanning the gap. Per the germline V gene, CDR1 is SGDLS and CDR2 is YYNGEE. The CDR3 consists of 15 residues.

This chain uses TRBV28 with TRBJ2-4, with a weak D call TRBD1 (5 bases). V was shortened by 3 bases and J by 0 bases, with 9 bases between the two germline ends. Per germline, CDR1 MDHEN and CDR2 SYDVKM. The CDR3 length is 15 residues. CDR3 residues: CASSFRQGAKNIQYF. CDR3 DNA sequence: TGTGCCAGCAGTTTCCGGCAGGGAGCCAAAAACATTCAGTACTTC.